This is a list of T cell receptor beta chains from one sample in a study of yellow fever vaccine responses in identical twins. TCRdb analysed the RT-PCR reads with MiXCR anew, one entry per CDR3 protein. The table lists some 1,000 distinct CDR3 sequences, just under 85% of them singletons. Material: T cells from blood (PBMCs), unsorted or a sorted subset (not recorded which), obtained before or after yellow fever vaccination (not recorded which). The receptors here all came from a female donor who received the yellow fever vaccine. CDR3s include the opening cysteine and the closing phenylalanine or tryptophan. Each record gives: J gene, clone size, V gene, D gene, CDR3 protein, CDR3 DNA. D genes are given only for firm matches. Clone size is stated in some rows and not others, as once, few, many or a class when expanded.

J gene: TRBJ2-1
clone size: -
V gene: TRBV6-4
D gene: TRBD2
CDR3 protein: CASSDSAAGGYNEQFF
CDR3 DNA: TGTGCCAGCAGTGACTCTGCGGCGGGAGGGTACAATGAGCAGTTCTTC

J gene: TRBJ2-2
clone size: -
V gene: TRBV7-3
D gene: TRBD1
CDR3 protein: CASSLTGLGQGTGELFF
CDR3 DNA: TGTGCCAGCAGCTTGACGGGTTTGGGACAGGGGACCGGGGAGCTGTTTTTT

J gene: TRBJ2-3
clone size: -
V gene: TRBV11-3
D gene: -
CDR3 protein: CASSLAPQADTQYF
CDR3 DNA: TGTGCCAGCAGCTTAGCCCCCCAAGCAGATACGCAGTATTTT

J gene: TRBJ2-3
clone size: once
V gene: TRBV5-6
D gene: TRBD2
CDR3 protein: CASSLLAGSDTQYF
CDR3 DNA: TGTGCCAGCAGCTTGCTAGCGGGATCGGATACGCAGTATTTT

J gene: TRBJ2-3
clone size: -
V gene: TRBV29-1
D gene: TRBD1
CDR3 protein: CSVVQGGTDTQYF
CDR3 DNA: TGCAGCGTTGTACAGGGGGGCACAGATACGCAGTATTTT

J gene: TRBJ2-2
clone size: -
V gene: TRBV12-1
D gene: -
CDR3 protein: CASSFSASWNTGELFF
CDR3 DNA: TGTGCCAGCAGCTTTTCGGCTAGCTGGAACACCGGGGAGCTGTTTTTT

J gene: TRBJ2-7
clone size: -
V gene: TRBV13
D gene: -
CDR3 protein: CASSLSSSPYEQYF
CDR3 DNA: TGTGCCAGCAGCTTAAGTAGCTCCCCCTACGAGCAGTACTTC

J gene: TRBJ1-3
clone size: hyperexpanded
V gene: TRBV4-3
D gene: TRBD1
CDR3 protein: CASSQDRVPGNTIYF
CDR3 DNA: TGCGCCAGCAGCCAGGACAGGGTGCCTGGAAACACCATATATTTT

J gene: TRBJ1-2
clone size: -
V gene: TRBV10-1
D gene: -
CDR3 protein: CASSETGPGYTF
CDR3 DNA: TGCGCCAGCAGTGAGACAGGGCCTGGCTACACCTTC

J gene: TRBJ1-2
clone size: -
V gene: TRBV12-3/TRBV12-4
D gene: -
CDR3 protein: CASSLTGPGGYTF
CDR3 DNA: TGTGCCAGCAGTCTTACAGGTCCTGGTGGCTACACCTTC

J gene: TRBJ2-1
clone size: -
V gene: TRBV6-4
D gene: -
CDR3 protein: CASSDGDGHNEQFF
CDR3 DNA: TGTGCCAGCAGTGACGGGGACGGACACAATGAGCAGTTCTTC

J gene: TRBJ2-3
clone size: -
V gene: TRBV18
D gene: TRBD2
CDR3 protein: CASSSGLAGAPDTQYF
CDR3 DNA: TGTGCCAGCTCATCAGGACTAGCGGGAGCGCCAGATACGCAGTATTTT

J gene: TRBJ2-3
clone size: -
V gene: TRBV7-2
D gene: TRBD2
CDR3 protein: CASSLGASGNTDTQYF
CDR3 DNA: TGTGCCAGCAGCTTAGGCGCTAGCGGGAACACAGATACGCAGTATTTT

J gene: TRBJ2-1
clone size: -
V gene: TRBV7-2
D gene: TRBD1
CDR3 protein: CASSLALGQHSYNEQFF
CDR3 DNA: TGTGCCAGCAGCTTAGCGCTGGGACAGCACTCCTACAATGAGCAGTTCTTC

J gene: TRBJ2-5
clone size: -
V gene: TRBV5-1
D gene: -
CDR3 protein: CASSLGPDSLQETQYF
CDR3 DNA: TGCGCCAGCAGCTTGGGGCCTGACAGCCTCCAAGAGACCCAGTACTTC

J gene: TRBJ2-7
clone size: -
V gene: TRBV11-1
D gene: TRBD1
CDR3 protein: CASSFGTAFYEQYF
CDR3 DNA: TGTGCCAGCAGCTTTGGGACAGCCTTCTACGAGCAGTACTTC

J gene: TRBJ2-1
clone size: -
V gene: TRBV11-1
D gene: -
CDR3 protein: CASSLSRAFNEQFF
CDR3 DNA: TGTGCCAGCAGCTTGTCCCGGGCCTTCAATGAGCAGTTCTTC

J gene: TRBJ2-1
clone size: -
V gene: TRBV29-1
D gene: TRBD2
CDR3 protein: CSVRTSGRLSYNEQFF
CDR3 DNA: TGCAGCGTGAGGACTAGCGGGAGGTTGTCCTACAATGAGCAGTTCTTC

J gene: TRBJ1-2
clone size: -
V gene: TRBV29-1
D gene: -
CDR3 protein: CSVSTDSYGYTF
CDR3 DNA: TGCAGCGTTTCGACAGACTCCTATGGCTACACCTTC

J gene: TRBJ1-2
clone size: few
V gene: TRBV6-5
D gene: -
CDR3 protein: CASSYGGEGYTF
CDR3 DNA: TGTGCCAGCAGTTACGGGGGGGAAGGCTACACCTTC

J gene: TRBJ2-4
clone size: few
V gene: TRBV4-3
D gene: TRBD2
CDR3 protein: CASSQDHEREVQYF
CDR3 DNA: TGCGCCAGCAGCCAAGACCACGAGCGGGAGGTTCAGTACTTC

J gene: TRBJ1-5
clone size: few
V gene: TRBV28
D gene: TRBD1
CDR3 protein: CASSPSGQASQPQHF
CDR3 DNA: TGTGCCAGCAGTCCCTCGGGACAGGCCAGTCAGCCCCAGCATTTT

J gene: TRBJ2-7
clone size: -
V gene: TRBV27
D gene: -
CDR3 protein: CATAPLLSGHEQYF
CDR3 DNA: TGTGCCACCGCACCCCTTCTTAGCGGCCACGAGCAGTACTTC

J gene: TRBJ1-4
clone size: once
V gene: TRBV6-2/TRBV6-3
D gene: -
CDR3 protein: CASSSVIQGGEKLFF
CDR3 DNA: TGTGCCAGCAGCTCCGTGATCCAGGGAGGCGAAAAACTGTTTTTT

J gene: TRBJ2-5
clone size: -
V gene: TRBV18
D gene: -
CDR3 protein: CASSPSWDSGELETQYF
CDR3 DNA: TGTGCCAGCTCACCGAGTTGGGACTCTGGGGAGCTGGAGACCCAGTACTTC

J gene: TRBJ1-6
clone size: -
V gene: TRBV6-2/TRBV6-3
D gene: -
CDR3 protein: CASSYPEANNSPLHF
CDR3 DNA: TGTGCCAGCAGTTACCCGGAAGCCAATAATTCACCCCTCCACTTT

J gene: TRBJ2-1
clone size: -
V gene: TRBV7-7
D gene: -
CDR3 protein: CASSLGQNNEQFF
CDR3 DNA: TGTGCTAGCAGCTTAGGACAAAACAATGAGCAGTTCTTC

J gene: TRBJ2-1
clone size: -
V gene: TRBV12-3/TRBV12-4
D gene: TRBD2
CDR3 protein: CASSLTSGAHNEQFF
CDR3 DNA: TGTGCCAGCAGTCTGACTAGCGGGGCTCACAATGAGCAGTTCTTC

J gene: TRBJ1-5
clone size: -
V gene: TRBV2
D gene: -
CDR3 protein: CASSASGPQHF
CDR3 DNA: TGTGCCAGCAGTGCATCGGGGCCCCAGCATTTT

J gene: TRBJ1-1
clone size: -
V gene: TRBV5-6
D gene: -
CDR3 protein: CASSLQHMNTEAFF
CDR3 DNA: TGTGCCAGCAGCTTGCAGCATATGAACACTGAAGCTTTCTTT

J gene: TRBJ2-1
clone size: -
V gene: TRBV29-1
D gene: TRBD2
CDR3 protein: CSVANLAGAYNEQFF
CDR3 DNA: TGCAGCGTCGCGAACCTAGCGGGGGCTTACAATGAGCAGTTCTTC

J gene: TRBJ2-1
clone size: -
V gene: TRBV2
D gene: -
CDR3 protein: CASSESVSRGNEQFF
CDR3 DNA: TGTGCCAGCAGCGAAAGTGTCTCGAGGGGCAATGAGCAGTTCTTC

J gene: TRBJ2-3
clone size: -
V gene: TRBV20-1
D gene: -
CDR3 protein: CSAREWSTDTQYF
CDR3 DNA: TGCAGTGCTAGAGAGTGGAGCACAGATACGCAGTATTTT

J gene: TRBJ2-5
clone size: -
V gene: TRBV6-1
D gene: -
CDR3 protein: CASSAWQKETQYF
CDR3 DNA: TGTGCCAGCAGTGCTTGGCAGAAAGAGACCCAGTACTTC

J gene: TRBJ1-1
clone size: -
V gene: TRBV13
D gene: -
CDR3 protein: CASSLARGTEAFF
CDR3 DNA: TGTGCCAGCAGCCTCGCTAGGGGCACTGAAGCTTTCTTT

J gene: TRBJ1-3
clone size: few
V gene: TRBV2
D gene: -
CDR3 protein: CASSALKNTIYF
CDR3 DNA: TGTGCCAGCAGCGCCTTGAAAAACACCATATATTTT

J gene: TRBJ2-3
clone size: -
V gene: TRBV15
D gene: -
CDR3 protein: CATSRDGRASSTDTQYF
CDR3 DNA: TGTGCCACCAGCAGAGATGGTCGGGCCTCCAGCACAGATACGCAGTATTTT

J gene: TRBJ2-2
clone size: few
V gene: TRBV11-2
D gene: -
CDR3 protein: CASSFSPGDTGELFF
CDR3 DNA: TGTGCCAGCAGCTTTTCTCCGGGAGACACCGGGGAGCTGTTTTTT

J gene: TRBJ1-1
clone size: -
V gene: TRBV4-1
D gene: TRBD1
CDR3 protein: CASSQGEGTGREAFF
CDR3 DNA: TGCGCCAGCAGCCAAGGGGAAGGGACAGGTCGTGAAGCTTTCTTT

J gene: TRBJ2-1
clone size: -
V gene: TRBV12-3/TRBV12-4
D gene: TRBD1
CDR3 protein: CASRLDRGNVYEQFF
CDR3 DNA: TGTGCCAGCAGACTGGACAGGGGCAATGTCTATGAGCAGTTCTTC

J gene: TRBJ2-3
clone size: -
V gene: TRBV15
D gene: TRBD2
CDR3 protein: CATRRTSGAHLTDTQYF
CDR3 DNA: TGTGCCACCAGAAGGACTAGCGGGGCACACCTCACAGATACGCAGTATTTT

J gene: TRBJ1-2
clone size: -
V gene: TRBV5-1
D gene: -
CDR3 protein: CASSSDRDAIGYTF
CDR3 DNA: TGCGCCAGCAGCTCCGACCGGGACGCCATTGGCTACACCTTC

J gene: TRBJ2-1
clone size: -
V gene: TRBV4-3
D gene: -
CDR3 protein: CASSQDSGSSYNEQFF
CDR3 DNA: TGCGCCAGCAGCCAAGATTCCGGGAGCTCCTACAATGAGCAGTTCTTC

J gene: TRBJ1-1
clone size: -
V gene: TRBV21-1
D gene: -
CDR3 protein: CASSKGADTEAFF
CDR3 DNA: TGTGCCAGCAGCAAAGGGGCGGACACTGAAGCTTTCTTT

J gene: TRBJ2-7
clone size: -
V gene: TRBV11-1
D gene: -
CDR3 protein: CASSLGGDHEQYF
CDR3 DNA: TGTGCCAGCAGCCTAGGAGGGGACCACGAGCAGTACTTC

J gene: TRBJ2-4
clone size: few
V gene: TRBV5-1
D gene: -
CDR3 protein: CASSSDRQNIQYF
CDR3 DNA: TGCGCCAGCAGCTCGGACAGACAAAACATTCAGTACTTC

J gene: TRBJ2-5
clone size: -
V gene: TRBV7-2
D gene: -
CDR3 protein: CASSPGGHETQYF
CDR3 DNA: TGTGCCAGCAGCCCAGGGGGGCACGAGACCCAGTACTTC

J gene: TRBJ2-1
clone size: -
V gene: TRBV7-3
D gene: TRBD2
CDR3 protein: CASSSAGLARDNEQFF
CDR3 DNA: TGTGCCAGCAGCTCCGCGGGACTAGCGAGGGACAATGAGCAGTTCTTC

J gene: TRBJ2-4
clone size: -
V gene: TRBV5-1
D gene: -
CDR3 protein: CASSLNRESIQYF
CDR3 DNA: TGCGCCAGCAGCTTGAACAGGGAGAGCATTCAGTACTTC

J gene: TRBJ2-7
clone size: -
V gene: TRBV18
D gene: -
CDR3 protein: CASSLGTAAYEQYF
CDR3 DNA: TGTGCCAGCTCATTGGGGACCGCGGCTTACGAGCAGTACTTC

J gene: TRBJ2-4
clone size: -
V gene: TRBV12-3/TRBV12-4
D gene: TRBD1
CDR3 protein: CASSLGQGRDIQYF
CDR3 DNA: TGTGCCAGCAGTCTCGGACAGGGGAGAGACATTCAGTACTTC

J gene: TRBJ1-1
clone size: few
V gene: TRBV10-1
D gene: TRBD1
CDR3 protein: CASSESLTGAIPKNTEAFF
CDR3 DNA: TGCGCCAGCAGTGAGTCGCTGACAGGGGCGATTCCTAAGAACACTGAAGCTTTCTTT